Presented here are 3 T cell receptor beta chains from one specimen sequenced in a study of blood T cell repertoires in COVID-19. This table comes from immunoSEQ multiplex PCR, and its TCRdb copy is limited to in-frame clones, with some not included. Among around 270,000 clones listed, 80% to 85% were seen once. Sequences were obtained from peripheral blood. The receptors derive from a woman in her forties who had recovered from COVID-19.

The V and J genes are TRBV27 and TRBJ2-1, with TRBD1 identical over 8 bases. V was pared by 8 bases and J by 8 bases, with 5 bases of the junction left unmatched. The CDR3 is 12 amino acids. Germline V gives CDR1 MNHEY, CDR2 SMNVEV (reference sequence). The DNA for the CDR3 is TGTGCCAGCTCACGGACAGGGCATGAGCAGTTCTTC. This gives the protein CASSRTGHEQFF.

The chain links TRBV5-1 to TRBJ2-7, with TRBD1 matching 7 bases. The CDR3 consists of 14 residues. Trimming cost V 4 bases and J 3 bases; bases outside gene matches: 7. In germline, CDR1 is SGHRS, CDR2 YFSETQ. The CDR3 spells CASSTRDSFYEQYF. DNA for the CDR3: TGCGCCAGCAGCACCCGGGACAGCTTCTACGAGCAGTACTTC. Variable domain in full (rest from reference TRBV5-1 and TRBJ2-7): KAGVTQTPRYLIKTRGQQVTLSCSPISGHRSVSWYQQTPGQGLQFLFEYFSETQRNKGNFPGRFSGRQFSNSRSEMNVSTLELGDSALYLCASSTRDSFYEQYFGPGTRLTVT.

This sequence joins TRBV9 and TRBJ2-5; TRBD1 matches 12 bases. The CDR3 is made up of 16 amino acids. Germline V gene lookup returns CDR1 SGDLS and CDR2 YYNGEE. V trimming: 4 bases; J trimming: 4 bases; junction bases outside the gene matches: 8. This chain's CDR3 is CASSPRGTGGVETQYF. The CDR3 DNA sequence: TGTGCCAGCAGCCCGAGGGGGACAGGGGGCGTAGAGACCCAGTACTTC.